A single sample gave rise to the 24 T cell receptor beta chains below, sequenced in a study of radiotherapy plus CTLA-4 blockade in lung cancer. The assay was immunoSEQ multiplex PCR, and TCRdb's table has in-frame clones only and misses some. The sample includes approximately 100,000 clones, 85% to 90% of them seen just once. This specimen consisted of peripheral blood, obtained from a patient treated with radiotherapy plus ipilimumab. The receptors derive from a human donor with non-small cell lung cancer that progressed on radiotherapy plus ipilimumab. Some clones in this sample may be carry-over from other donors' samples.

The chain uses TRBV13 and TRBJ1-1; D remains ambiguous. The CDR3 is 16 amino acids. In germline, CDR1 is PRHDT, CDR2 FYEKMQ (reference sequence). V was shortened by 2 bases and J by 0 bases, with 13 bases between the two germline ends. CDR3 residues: CASSLSNVAMNTEAFF. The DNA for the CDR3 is TGTGCCAGCAGCTTATCCAACGTAGCTATGAACACTGAAGCTTTCTTT.

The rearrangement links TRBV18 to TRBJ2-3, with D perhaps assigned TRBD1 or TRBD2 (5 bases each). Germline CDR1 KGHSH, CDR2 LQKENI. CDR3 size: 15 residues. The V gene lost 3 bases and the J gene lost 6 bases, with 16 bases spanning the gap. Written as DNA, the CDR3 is TGTGCCAGCTCACCCCGGGGCGGGTCCATCGATACGCAGTATTTT. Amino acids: CASSPRGGSIDTQYF.

The CDR3 region is CASSLSGQGAVQYF. The CDR3 DNA sequence: TGTGCCAGCAGCTTAAGTGGACAGGGGGCTGTACAGTACTTC. This chain uses TRBV7-3 with TRBJ2-5; the match to TRBD1 covers 11 bases. The V and J ends lost 1 base and 11 bases, in that order; junction bases with no gene match: 6. This CDR3 contains 14 residues. CDR1 and CDR2 from the germline V gene are SGHTA and FQGTGA. The whole variable domain, filled in from reference TRBV7-3 and TRBJ2-5, reads GAGVSQTPSNKVTEKGKYVELRCDPISGHTALYWYRQSLGQGPEFLIYFQGTGAADDSGLPNDRFFAVRPEGSVSTLKIQRTERGDSAVYLCASSLSGQGAVQYFGPGTRLLVL.

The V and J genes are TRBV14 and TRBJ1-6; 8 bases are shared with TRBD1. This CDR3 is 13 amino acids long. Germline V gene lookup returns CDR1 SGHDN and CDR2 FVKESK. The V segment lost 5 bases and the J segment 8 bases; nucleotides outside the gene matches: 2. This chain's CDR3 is CASSRQGYSPLHF. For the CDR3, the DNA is TGTGCCAGCAGCAGACAGGGGTATTCACCCCTCCACTTT.

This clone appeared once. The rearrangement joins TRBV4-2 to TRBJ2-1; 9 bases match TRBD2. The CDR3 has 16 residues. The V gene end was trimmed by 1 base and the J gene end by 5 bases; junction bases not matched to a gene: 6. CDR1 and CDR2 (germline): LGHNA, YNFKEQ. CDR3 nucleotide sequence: TGTGCCAGCAGCCAAGGTCGGCTAGCGGGGCACAATGAGCAGTTCTTC. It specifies CASSQGRLAGHNEQFF.

This CDR3 reads CASSTSGQGRGEQYF. The CDR3 DNA sequence: TGTGCCAGCAGCACAAGCGGGCAGGGGAGAGGCGAGCAGTACTTC. The chain has TRBV7-8 and TRBJ2-7, with D possibly being TRBD1 or TRBD2 (6 bases each). This CDR3 comprises 15 residues. CDR1 is SGHVS and CDR2 is FQNEAQ in the germline V gene. V lost 5 bases, J lost 6 bases, and 20 bases lay in between.

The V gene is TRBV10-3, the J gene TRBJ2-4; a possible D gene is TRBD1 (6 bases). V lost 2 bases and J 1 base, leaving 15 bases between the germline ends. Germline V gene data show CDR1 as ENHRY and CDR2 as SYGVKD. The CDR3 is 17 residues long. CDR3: CAISEATGLGAKNIQYF. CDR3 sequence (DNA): TGTGCCATCAGTGAGGCGACAGGTTTAGGGGCCAAAAACATTCAGTACTTC.

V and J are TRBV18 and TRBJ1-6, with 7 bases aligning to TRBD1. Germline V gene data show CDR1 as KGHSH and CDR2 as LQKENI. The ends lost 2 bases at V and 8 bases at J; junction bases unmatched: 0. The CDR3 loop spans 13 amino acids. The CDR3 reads CASSPTGDSPLHF. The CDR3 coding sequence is TGTGCCAGCTCACCAACAGGGGATTCACCCCTCCACTTT. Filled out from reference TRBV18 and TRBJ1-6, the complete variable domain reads NAGVMQNPRHLVRRRGQEARLRCSPMKGHSHVYWYRQLPEEGLKFMVYLQKENIIDESGMPKERFSAEFPKEGPSILRIQQVVRGDSAAYFCASSPTGDSPLHFGNGTRLTVT.

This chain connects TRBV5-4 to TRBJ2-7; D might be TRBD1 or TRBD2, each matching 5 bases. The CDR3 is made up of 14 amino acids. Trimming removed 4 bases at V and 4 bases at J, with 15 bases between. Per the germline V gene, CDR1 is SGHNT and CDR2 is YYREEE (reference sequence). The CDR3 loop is CASSGGGGSYEQYF. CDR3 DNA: TGTGCCAGCAGCGGTGGTGGGGGTTCGTACGAGCAGTACTTC.

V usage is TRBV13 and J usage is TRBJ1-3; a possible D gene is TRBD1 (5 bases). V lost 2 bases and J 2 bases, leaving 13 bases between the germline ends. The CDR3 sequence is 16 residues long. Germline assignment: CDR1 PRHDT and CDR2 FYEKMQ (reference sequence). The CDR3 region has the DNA TGTGCCAGCAGCTTAATGGGCAGGGTCGCTGGAAACACCATATATTTT. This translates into CASSLMGRVAGNTIYF.

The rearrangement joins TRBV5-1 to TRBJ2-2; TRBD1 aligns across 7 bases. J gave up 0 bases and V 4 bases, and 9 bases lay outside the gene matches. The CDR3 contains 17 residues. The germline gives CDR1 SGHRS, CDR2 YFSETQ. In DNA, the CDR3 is TGCGCCAGCAGCCCCGCCCCGGGACAGTCGAACACCGGGGAGCTGTTTTTT. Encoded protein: CASSPAPGQSNTGELFF.

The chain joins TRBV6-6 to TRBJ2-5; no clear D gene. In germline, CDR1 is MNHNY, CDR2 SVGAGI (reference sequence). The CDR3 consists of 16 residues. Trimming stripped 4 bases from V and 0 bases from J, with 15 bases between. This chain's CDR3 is CASSLNSIPYQETQYF. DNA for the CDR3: TGTGCCAGCAGTTTAAACAGCATCCCGTACCAAGAGACCCAGTACTTC.

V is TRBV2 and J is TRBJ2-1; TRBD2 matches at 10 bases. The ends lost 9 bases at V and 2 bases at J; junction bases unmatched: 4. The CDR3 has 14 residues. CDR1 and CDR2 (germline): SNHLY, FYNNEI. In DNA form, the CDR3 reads TGTGCCAGTTTAGCGGGGGGACCCTACAATGAGCAGTTCTTC. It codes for CASLAGGPYNEQFF.

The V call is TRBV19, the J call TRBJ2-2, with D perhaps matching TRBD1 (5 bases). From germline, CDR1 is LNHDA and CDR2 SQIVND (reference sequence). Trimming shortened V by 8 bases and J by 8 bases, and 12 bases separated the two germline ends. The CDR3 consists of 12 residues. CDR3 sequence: CASRRGAGELFF. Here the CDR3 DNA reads TGTGCCAGTCGAAGGGGTGCGGGGGAGCTGTTTTTT.

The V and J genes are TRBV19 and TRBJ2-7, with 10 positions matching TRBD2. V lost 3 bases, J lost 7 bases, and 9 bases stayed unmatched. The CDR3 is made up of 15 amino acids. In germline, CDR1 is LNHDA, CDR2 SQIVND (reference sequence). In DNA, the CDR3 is TGTGCCAGTAGTATGATACTAGCGGGACCTAGGGAGCAGTACTTC. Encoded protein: CASSMILAGPREQYF.

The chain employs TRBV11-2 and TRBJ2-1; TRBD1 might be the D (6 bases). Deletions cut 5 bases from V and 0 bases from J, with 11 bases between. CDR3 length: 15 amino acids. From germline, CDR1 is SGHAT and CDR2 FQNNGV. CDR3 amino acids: CASSPQGISYNEQFF. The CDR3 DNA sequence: TGTGCCAGCAGCCCGCAGGGGATCTCCTACAATGAGCAGTTCTTC.

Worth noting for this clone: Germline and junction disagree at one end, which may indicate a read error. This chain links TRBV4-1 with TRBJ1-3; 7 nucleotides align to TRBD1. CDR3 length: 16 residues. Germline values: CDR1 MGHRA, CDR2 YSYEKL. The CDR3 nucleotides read TGCGCCAGCAGCGAAGATTCGGGACAGTTAAAAGACACCATATATTTT. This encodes CASSEDSGQLKDTIYF.

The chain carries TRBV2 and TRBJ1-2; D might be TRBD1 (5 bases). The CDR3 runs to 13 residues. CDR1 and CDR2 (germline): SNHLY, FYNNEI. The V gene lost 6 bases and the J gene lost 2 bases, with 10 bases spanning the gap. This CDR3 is CASRTEGNYGYTF. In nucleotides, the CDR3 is TGTGCCAGCAGGACAGAAGGAAACTATGGCTACACCTTC.

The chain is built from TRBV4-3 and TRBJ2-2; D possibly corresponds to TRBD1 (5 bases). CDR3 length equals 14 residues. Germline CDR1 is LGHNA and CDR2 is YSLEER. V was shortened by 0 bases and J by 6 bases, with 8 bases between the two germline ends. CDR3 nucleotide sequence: TGCGCCAGCAGCCAAGAATTAGGGGCCGGGGAGCTGTTTTTT. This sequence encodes CASSQELGAGELFF.

The CDR3 nucleotides read TGTGCCAGCAGCCGGGGACTAGCGGGGGGACAAAGCACAGATACGCAGTATTTT. Translated, it gives CASSRGLAGGQSTDTQYF. The chain is built from TRBV5-4 and TRBJ2-3, with 15 bases that match TRBD2. This CDR3 spans 18 amino acids. Per germline, CDR1 SGHNT and CDR2 YYREEE (reference sequence). Trimming at V came to 4 bases and at J to 0 bases, leaving 6 bases not matched to a gene.

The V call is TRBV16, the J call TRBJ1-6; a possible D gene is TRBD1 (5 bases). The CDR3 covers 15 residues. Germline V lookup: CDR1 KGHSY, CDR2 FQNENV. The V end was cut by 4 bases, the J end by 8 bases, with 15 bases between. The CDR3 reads CASSLRPTVDSPLHF. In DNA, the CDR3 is TGTGCCAGCAGCCTAAGACCGACAGTAGATTCACCCCTCCACTTT.

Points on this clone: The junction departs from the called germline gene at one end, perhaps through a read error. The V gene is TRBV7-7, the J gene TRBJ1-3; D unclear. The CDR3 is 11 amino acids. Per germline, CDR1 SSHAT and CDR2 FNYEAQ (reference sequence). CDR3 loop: CASSFPYTIYF. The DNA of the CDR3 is TGTGCTAGCAGCTTTCCTTACACCATATATTTT.

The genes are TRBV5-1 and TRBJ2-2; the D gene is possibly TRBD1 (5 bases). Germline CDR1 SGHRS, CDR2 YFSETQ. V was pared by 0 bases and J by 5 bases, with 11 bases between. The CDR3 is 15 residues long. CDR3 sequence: CASSLAPGLTGELFF. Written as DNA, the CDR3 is TGCGCCAGCAGCTTGGCCCCAGGGTTGACCGGGGAGCTGTTTTTT. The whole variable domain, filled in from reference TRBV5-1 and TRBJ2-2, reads KAGVTQTPRYLIKTRGQQVTLSCSPISGHRSVSWYQQTPGQGLQFLFEYFSETQRNKGNFPGRFSGRQFSNSRSEMNVSTLELGDSALYLCASSLAPGLTGELFFGEGSRLTVL.

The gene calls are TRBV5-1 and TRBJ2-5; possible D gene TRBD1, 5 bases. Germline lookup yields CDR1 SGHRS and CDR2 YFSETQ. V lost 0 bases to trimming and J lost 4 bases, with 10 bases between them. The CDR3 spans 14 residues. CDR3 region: CASSLGQKGETQYF. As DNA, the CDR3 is TGCGCCAGCAGCTTGGGACAGAAAGGAGAGACCCAGTACTTC.